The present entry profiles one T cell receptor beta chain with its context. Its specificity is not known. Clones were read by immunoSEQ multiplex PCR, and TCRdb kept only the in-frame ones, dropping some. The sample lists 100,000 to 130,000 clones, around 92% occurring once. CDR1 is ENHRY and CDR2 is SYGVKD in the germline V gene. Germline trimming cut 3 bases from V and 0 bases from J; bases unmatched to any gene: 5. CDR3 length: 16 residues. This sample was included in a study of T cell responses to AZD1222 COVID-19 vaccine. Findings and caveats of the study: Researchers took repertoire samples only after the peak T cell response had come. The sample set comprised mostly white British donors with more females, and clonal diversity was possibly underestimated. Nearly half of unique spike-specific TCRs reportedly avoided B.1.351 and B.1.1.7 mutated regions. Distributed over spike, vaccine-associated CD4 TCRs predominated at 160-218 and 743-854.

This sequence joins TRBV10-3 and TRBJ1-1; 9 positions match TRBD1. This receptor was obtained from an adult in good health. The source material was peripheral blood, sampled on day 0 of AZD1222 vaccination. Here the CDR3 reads CAISEGDRVMNTEAFF. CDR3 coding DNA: TGTGCCATCAGTGAAGGGGACAGGGTTATGAACACTGAAGCTTTCTTT.